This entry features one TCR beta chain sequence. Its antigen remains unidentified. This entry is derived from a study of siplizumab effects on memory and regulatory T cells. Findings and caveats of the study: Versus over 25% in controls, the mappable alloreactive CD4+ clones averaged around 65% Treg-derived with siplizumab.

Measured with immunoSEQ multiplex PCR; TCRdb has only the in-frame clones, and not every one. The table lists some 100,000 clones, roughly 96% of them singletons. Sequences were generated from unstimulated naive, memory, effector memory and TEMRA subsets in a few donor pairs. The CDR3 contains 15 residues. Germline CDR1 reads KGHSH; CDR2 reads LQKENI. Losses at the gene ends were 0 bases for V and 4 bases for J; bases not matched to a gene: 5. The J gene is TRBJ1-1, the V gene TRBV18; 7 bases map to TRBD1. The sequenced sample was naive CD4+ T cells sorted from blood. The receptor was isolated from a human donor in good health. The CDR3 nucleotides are TGTGCCAGCTCACCACCGTCCACAGGGGCCACTGAAGCTTTCTTT. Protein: CASSPPSTGATEAFF. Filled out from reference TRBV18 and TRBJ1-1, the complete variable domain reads NAGVMQNPRHLVRRRGQEARLRCSPMKGHSHVYWYRQLPEEGLKFMVYLQKENIIDESGMPKERFSAEFPKEGPSILRIQQVVRGDSAAYFCASSPPSTGATEAFFGQGTRLTVV.